The entry that follows covers one T cell receptor (beta chain) sequence. The sample comes from a study of follicular helper T cells after annual influenza vaccination. Trimming took off 10 bases at V and 11 bases at J, with 18 bases between the two ends. The CDR3 loop spans 13 amino acids. Germline CDR1 reads SEHNR; CDR2 reads FQNEAQ (reference sequence). TCRdb's copy holds only in-frame clones and misses some; the assay was immunoSEQ multiplex PCR. The profile shows around 11,000 clones, 80% to 90% of them singletons. Time point of the sample: 2015-2016 season, 7 days after influenza vaccination. The material sequenced was CXCR5+ CD38- circulating T follicular helper cells from blood, taken 7 days after influenza vaccination. Noted subset: circulating Tfh, non-naive CD4+CXCR5+PD-1+ (ICOS+CD38+ or ICOS-CD38-). This sequence originates from an adult who received the influenza vaccine. The rearrangement links TRBV7-9 to TRBJ1-6; a possible D gene is TRBD1 (5 bases). For the CDR3, the DNA is TGTGCCACCTCCGGCTGGGGGTCTCCACCCCTCCACTTT. The encoded protein is CATSGWGSPPLHF.